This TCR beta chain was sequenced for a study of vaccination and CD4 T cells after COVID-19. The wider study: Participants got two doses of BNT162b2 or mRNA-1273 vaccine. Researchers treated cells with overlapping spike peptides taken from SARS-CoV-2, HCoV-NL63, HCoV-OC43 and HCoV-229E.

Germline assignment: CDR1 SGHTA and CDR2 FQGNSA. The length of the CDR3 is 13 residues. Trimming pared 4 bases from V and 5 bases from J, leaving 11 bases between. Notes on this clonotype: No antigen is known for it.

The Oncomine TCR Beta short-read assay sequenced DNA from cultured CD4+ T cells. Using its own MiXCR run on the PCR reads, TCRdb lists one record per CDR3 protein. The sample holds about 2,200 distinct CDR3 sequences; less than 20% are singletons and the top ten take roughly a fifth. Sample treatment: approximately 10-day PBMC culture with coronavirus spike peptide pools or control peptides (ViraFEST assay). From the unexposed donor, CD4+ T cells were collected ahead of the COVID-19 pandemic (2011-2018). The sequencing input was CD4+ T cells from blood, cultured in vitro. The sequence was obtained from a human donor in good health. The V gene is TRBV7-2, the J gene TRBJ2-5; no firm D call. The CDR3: CASSSSIEETQYF. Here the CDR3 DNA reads TGTGCCAGCAGCTCCTCAATCGAGGAGACCCAGTACTTC.